These T cell receptor beta chains were read from a single sample in a study of shared clonotypes between healthy human individuals. TCRdb's copy holds only in-frame clones and misses some; the assay was immunoSEQ multiplex PCR. The sample consists of around 1 million clones, around three quarters of them appearing once. The material sequenced was memory CD4+ T cells sorted from blood. Receptors originate from a man aged 18 to 35 in good health. CDR3s include the opening cysteine and the closing phenylalanine or tryptophan. The D gene is left open where the match is weak. Clone size is given for some rows only: seen once, a few or many times, or a class if the clone is expanded.

v_call: TRBV27; j_call: TRBJ2-2; clone_size: NA; d_call: NA; cdr3_nt: TGTGCCAGCAGTCGGGGGATCGGGGAGCTGTTTTTT; cdr3_aa: CASSRGIGELFF
v_call: TRBV5-1; j_call: TRBJ2-1; clone_size: NA; d_call: NA; cdr3_nt: TGCGCCAGCAGCTTGGTCCATGGGAGCTCCTACAATGAGCAGTTCTTC; cdr3_aa: CASSLVHGSSYNEQFF
v_call: TRBV7-2; j_call: TRBJ1-3; clone_size: NA; d_call: NA; cdr3_nt: TGTGCCAGCAGCTTAGTGTCTAGCTCTGGAAACACCATATATTTT; cdr3_aa: CASSLVSSSGNTIYF
v_call: TRBV6-6; j_call: TRBJ1-1; clone_size: NA; d_call: TRBD1; cdr3_nt: TGTGCCAGCAGTTGGACAGGCGAAGCTTTCTTT; cdr3_aa: CASSWTGEAFF
v_call: TRBV7-9; j_call: TRBJ1-1; clone_size: NA; d_call: NA; cdr3_nt: TGTGCCAGCCAGGGTTTCACTGAAGCTTTCTTT; cdr3_aa: CASQGFTEAFF
v_call: TRBV2; j_call: TRBJ2-5; clone_size: NA; d_call: NA; cdr3_nt: TGTGCCAGCAGAGGGGAGCGGACAGTTCAAGAGACCCAGTACTTC; cdr3_aa: CASRGERTVQETQYF
v_call: TRBV15; j_call: TRBJ1-1; clone_size: few; d_call: NA; cdr3_nt: TGTGCCACCAGCAGGGGGGTTGTGAACACTGAAGCTTTCTTT; cdr3_aa: CATSRGVVNTEAFF
v_call: TRBV5-1; j_call: TRBJ2-1; clone_size: NA; d_call: TRBD2; cdr3_nt: TGCGCCAGCAGTGCCGGGACTAGAATCAATGAGCAGTTCTTC; cdr3_aa: CASSAGTRINEQFF
v_call: TRBV11-2; j_call: TRBJ2-3; clone_size: few; d_call: NA; cdr3_nt: TGTGCCAGCAGCAAAGGAGGGCCTTCCCAACGGACGCAGTATTTT; cdr3_aa: CASSKGGPSQRTQYF
v_call: TRBV19; j_call: TRBJ1-3; clone_size: NA; d_call: NA; cdr3_nt: TGTGCCAGCCAAGTACAGACCGCTGGAAACACCATATATTTT; cdr3_aa: CASQVQTAGNTIYF
v_call: TRBV9; j_call: TRBJ2-3; clone_size: once; d_call: NA; cdr3_nt: TGTGCCAGCAGCGGGACTAGCACAGATACGCAGTATTTT; cdr3_aa: CASSGTSTDTQYF
v_call: TRBV18; j_call: TRBJ2-1; clone_size: NA; d_call: NA; cdr3_nt: TGTGCCAGCTCGCCGACCGTCTTGGGTGAGCAGTTCTTC; cdr3_aa: CASSPTVLGEQFF
v_call: TRBV28; j_call: TRBJ1-4; clone_size: NA; d_call: TRBD1; cdr3_nt: TGTGCCAGCAGTGGAGCCGGGACAGCTAATGAAAAACTGTTTTTT; cdr3_aa: CASSGAGTANEKLFF
v_call: TRBV18; j_call: TRBJ2-1; clone_size: few; d_call: NA; cdr3_nt: TGTGCCAGCTCAACCTTGGGGACGGAAGACAATGAGCAGTTCTTC; cdr3_aa: CASSTLGTEDNEQFF
v_call: TRBV11-3; j_call: TRBJ2-1; clone_size: NA; d_call: NA; cdr3_nt: TGTGCCAGCAGCTTAGCAGGGGATGAGCAGTTCTTC; cdr3_aa: CASSLAGDEQFF
v_call: TRBV5-1; j_call: TRBJ1-2; clone_size: NA; d_call: TRBD1; cdr3_nt: TGCGCCAGCAGCCTACAGGGGCTCAACTATGGCTACACCTTC; cdr3_aa: CASSLQGLNYGYTF
v_call: TRBV2; j_call: TRBJ2-2; clone_size: NA; d_call: NA; cdr3_nt: TGTGCCAGCAGTGACCGGGGAAGTAGCACCGGGGAGCTGTTTTTT; cdr3_aa: CASSDRGSSTGELFF
v_call: TRBV14; j_call: TRBJ1-5; clone_size: NA; d_call: TRBD1; cdr3_nt: TGTGCCAGCAGCCACACCGAAGGGGGACAGGGGGTAGTTGTCAATCAGCCCCAGCATTTT; cdr3_aa: CASSHTEGGQGVVVNQPQHF
v_call: TRBV29-1; j_call: TRBJ2-3; clone_size: NA; d_call: NA; cdr3_nt: TGCAGCGTTTTAATCGGAGATACGCAGTATTTT; cdr3_aa: CSVLIGDTQYF
v_call: TRBV5-1; j_call: TRBJ1-1; clone_size: NA; d_call: TRBD1; cdr3_nt: TGCGCCAGCAGCTTAGAAGGACAGGTAGGAAACACTGAAGCTTTCTTT; cdr3_aa: CASSLEGQVGNTEAFF
v_call: TRBV6-1; j_call: TRBJ1-1; clone_size: once; d_call: TRBD1; cdr3_nt: TGTGCCAGCAGTGCGGAGGGGGCGGTGAACACTGAAGCTTTCTTT; cdr3_aa: CASSAEGAVNTEAFF
v_call: TRBV27; j_call: TRBJ1-4; clone_size: NA; d_call: TRBD1; cdr3_nt: TGTGCCAGCAGTTTAGCCCCCACAGGGGCAACTAATGAAAAACTGTTTTTT; cdr3_aa: CASSLAPTGATNEKLFF
v_call: TRBV18; j_call: TRBJ1-6; clone_size: NA; d_call: NA; cdr3_nt: TGTGCCAGCTCACCCACCCCCAATTCACCCCTCCACTTT; cdr3_aa: CASSPTPNSPLHF
v_call: TRBV5-1; j_call: TRBJ2-4; clone_size: once; d_call: TRBD1; cdr3_nt: TGCGCCAGCAGCCGCGACAGGGGTGGAGCTGACATTCAGTACTTC; cdr3_aa: CASSRDRGGADIQYF
v_call: TRBV6-1; j_call: TRBJ1-4; clone_size: once; d_call: TRBD1; cdr3_nt: TGTGCCAGCAGTGCCGGGACAGATGAAAAACTGTTTTTT; cdr3_aa: CASSAGTDEKLFF